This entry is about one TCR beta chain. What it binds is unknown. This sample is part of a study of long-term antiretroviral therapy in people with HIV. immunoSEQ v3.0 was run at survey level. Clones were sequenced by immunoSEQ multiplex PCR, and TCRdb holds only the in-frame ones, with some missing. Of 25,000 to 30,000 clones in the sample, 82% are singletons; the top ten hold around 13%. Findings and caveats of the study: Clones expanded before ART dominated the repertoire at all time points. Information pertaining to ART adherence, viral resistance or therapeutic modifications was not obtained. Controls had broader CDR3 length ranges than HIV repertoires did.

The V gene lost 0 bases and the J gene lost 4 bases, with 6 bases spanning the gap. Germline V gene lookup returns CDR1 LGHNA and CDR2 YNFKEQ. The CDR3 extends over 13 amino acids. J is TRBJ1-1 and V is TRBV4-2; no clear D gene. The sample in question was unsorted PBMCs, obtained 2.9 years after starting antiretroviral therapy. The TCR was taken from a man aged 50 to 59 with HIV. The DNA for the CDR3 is TGTGCCAGCAGCCAAGATAGGAGCACTGAAGCTTTCTTT. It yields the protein CASSQDRSTEAFF.